The sequence of this T cell receptor (beta chain) was determined in a study of shared clonotypes between healthy human individuals. Study summary: In total, the donors were a couple of women and a few men aged 18 to 49. Study-wide results and caveats: Estimated richness was generally greater in naive than memory subsets.

Naive CD8 cells were CD45RO-negative, positively selected for CCR7, excluding terminally differentiated effector memory CD45RA+ cells. Donors, healthy HIV-negative adults, lacked recent acute infections or vaccinations. Germline loops: CDR1 MGHRA, CDR2 YSYEKL. The CDR3 runs 16 residues. The V end lost 1 base, the J end lost 4 bases, and 14 bases lay between the germline ends. Comment on this clone: Its antigen is undetermined.

The study ran the assay at deep level. Assay: immunoSEQ multiplex PCR; the TCRdb copy retains only in-frame clones and omits some. The sample contains roughly 2,000,000 clones, roughly 95% of which appear only once. This chain uses TRBV4-1 with TRBJ1-5, with D possibly being TRBD1 (6 bases). The TCR comes from a man aged 18 to 35 in good health. Input material: naive CD8+ T cells sorted from blood. CDR3 sequence (DNA): TGCGCCAGCAGCCAAGTGGGAGGGGGTGCAAATCAGCCCCAGCATTTT. This translates into CASSQVGGGANQPQHF.